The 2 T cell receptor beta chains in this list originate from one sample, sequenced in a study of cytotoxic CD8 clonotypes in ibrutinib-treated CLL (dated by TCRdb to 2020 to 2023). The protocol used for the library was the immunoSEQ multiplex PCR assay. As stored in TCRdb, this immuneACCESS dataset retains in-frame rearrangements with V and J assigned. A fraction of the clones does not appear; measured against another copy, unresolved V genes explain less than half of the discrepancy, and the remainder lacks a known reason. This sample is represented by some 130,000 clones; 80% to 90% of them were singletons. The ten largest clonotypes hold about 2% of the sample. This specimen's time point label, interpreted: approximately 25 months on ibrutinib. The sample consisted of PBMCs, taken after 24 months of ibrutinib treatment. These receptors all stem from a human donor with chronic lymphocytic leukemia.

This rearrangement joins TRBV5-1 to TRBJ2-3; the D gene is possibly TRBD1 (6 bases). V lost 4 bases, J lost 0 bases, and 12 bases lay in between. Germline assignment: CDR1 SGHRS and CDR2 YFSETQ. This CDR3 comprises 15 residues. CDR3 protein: CASSPRTVSTDTQYF. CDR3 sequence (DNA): TGCGCCAGCAGCCCGAGGACAGTTAGCACAGATACGCAGTATTTT.

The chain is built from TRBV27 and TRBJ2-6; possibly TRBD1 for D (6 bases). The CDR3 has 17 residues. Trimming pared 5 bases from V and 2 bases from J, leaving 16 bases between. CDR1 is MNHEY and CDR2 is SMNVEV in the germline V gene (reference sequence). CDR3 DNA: TGTGCCAGCAGTAACCAACAGGGTTCCGCTGGGGCCAACGTCCTGACTTTC. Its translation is CASSNQQGSAGANVLTF.